The present entry profiles one TCR beta chain with its context. Its antigen is not known. The data were taken from a study of OX40 agonist ivuxolimab in advanced cancers. Produced via immunoSEQ multiplex PCR; TCRdb's table is partial and in-frame only. There are 11,000 to 15,000 clones in the sample; about 93% occur only once, and roughly 22% lies in the top ten. Germline values: CDR1 MGHRA, CDR2 YSYEKL. Trimming stripped 4 bases from V and 1 base from J, with 10 bases between. The CDR3 contains 14 residues. The study's findings and limits: CD4+ and CD8+ T cells in blood underwent clonal expansion by week 6 at 0.1 to 3.0 mg/kg.

The specimen comprised CD4+ or CD8+ T cells sorted from blood, sampled in a trial of the OX40 agonist ivuxolimab. The J gene is TRBJ1-1, the V gene TRBV4-1; possible D gene TRBD1, 5 bases. The TCR sequence derives from an adult with an advanced solid tumor such as melanoma, head and neck, liver or kidney cancer. The CDR3 spells CASSLDKSNTEAFF. In DNA, the CDR3 is TGCGCCAGCAGCCTGGACAAGTCGAACACTGAAGCTTTCTTT.